The next 4 T cell receptor beta chains were all read from a single sample in a study of OX40 agonist ivuxolimab in advanced cancers. Only in-frame clones appear in the TCRdb table, and some are missing; sequencing was by immunoSEQ multiplex PCR. The data contain 150,000 to 180,000 clones, roughly 94% of them singletons. The sequencing here drew on CD4+ or CD8+ T cells sorted from blood, taken in a trial of the OX40 agonist ivuxolimab. The receptors stem from an adult with an advanced solid tumor such as melanoma, head and neck, liver or kidney cancer.

This chain uses TRBV21-1 with TRBJ1-5; the DNA was not used to check the table's D call, TRBD1. TRBV21-1 is a pseudogene segment. This CDR3 has 19 amino acids. DNA for the CDR3: TGTGCCAGCAGCAAGCCCGGACAGACGACTCCTTATAGCAATCAGCCCCAGCATTTT. Its protein product is CASSKPGQTTPYSNQPQHF.

The V and J genes are TRBV10-3 and TRBJ2-7; D gene unclear. Germline values: CDR1 ENHRY, CDR2 SYGVKD. CDR3 length: 16 amino acids. Between the trimmed V and J ends, which lost 0 bases and 2 bases, there was a span of 14 bases. The CDR3 sequence is CAISESHSYLTYEQYF. The CDR3 DNA follows: TGTGCCATCAGTGAGTCCCACAGTTATCTTACCTACGAGCAGTACTTC.

The V and J genes are TRBV19 and TRBJ1-2, with D unclear. The CDR3 is 13 amino acids. Germline assignment: CDR1 LNHDA and CDR2 SQIVND (reference sequence). Trimming removed 5 bases from V and 4 bases from J, with 11 bases in between. CDR3 nucleotides: TGTGCCAGTAGTTCCGGGGTCGGCTATGGCTACACCTTC. Protein sequence: CASSSGVGYGYTF.

The chain couples TRBV11-2 to TRBJ2-7; possibly TRBD1 or TRBD2 for D (5 bases each). V was shortened by 0 bases and J by 3 bases, with 9 bases between the two germline ends. The CDR3 sequence is 14 residues long. Germline CDR1 and CDR2: SGHAT and FQNNGV. CDR3 loop: CASSLDVGDYEQYF. The CDR3 DNA reads as TGTGCCAGCAGCTTAGATGTGGGGGACTACGAGCAGTACTTC.